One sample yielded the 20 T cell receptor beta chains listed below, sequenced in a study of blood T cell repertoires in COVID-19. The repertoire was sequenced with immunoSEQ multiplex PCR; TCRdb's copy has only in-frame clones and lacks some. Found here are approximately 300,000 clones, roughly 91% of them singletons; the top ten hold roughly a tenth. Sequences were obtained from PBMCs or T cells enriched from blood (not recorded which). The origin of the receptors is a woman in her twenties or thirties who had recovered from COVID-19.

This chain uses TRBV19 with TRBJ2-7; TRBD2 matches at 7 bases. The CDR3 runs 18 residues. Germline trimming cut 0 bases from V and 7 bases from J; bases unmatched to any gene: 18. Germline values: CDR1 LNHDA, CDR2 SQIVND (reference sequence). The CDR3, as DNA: TGTGCCAGTAGTATAGATCCCCTCCCGGAAGCGGGACGAAAGGAGCAGTACTTC. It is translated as CASSIDPLPEAGRKEQYF.

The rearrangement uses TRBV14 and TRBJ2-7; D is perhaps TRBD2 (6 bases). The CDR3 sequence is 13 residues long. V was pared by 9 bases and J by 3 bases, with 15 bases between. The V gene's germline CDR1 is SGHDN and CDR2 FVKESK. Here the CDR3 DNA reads TGTGCCAGTAAGGGACTGAGCGGCTACGAGCAGTACTTC. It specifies CASKGLSGYEQYF.

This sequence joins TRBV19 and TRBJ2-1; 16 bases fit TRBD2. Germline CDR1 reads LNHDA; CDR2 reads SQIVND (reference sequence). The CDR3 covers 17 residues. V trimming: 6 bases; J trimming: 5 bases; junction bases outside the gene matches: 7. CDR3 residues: CASSGTSGRAVHNEQFF. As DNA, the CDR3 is TGTGCCAGTAGCGGGACTAGCGGGAGGGCCGTCCACAATGAGCAGTTCTTC.

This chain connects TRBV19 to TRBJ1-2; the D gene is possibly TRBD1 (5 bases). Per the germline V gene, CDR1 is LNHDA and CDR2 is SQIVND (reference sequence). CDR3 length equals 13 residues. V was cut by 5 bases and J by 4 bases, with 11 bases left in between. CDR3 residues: CASSQGALYGYTF. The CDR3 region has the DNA TGTGCCAGTAGTCAGGGCGCTCTCTATGGCTACACCTTC.

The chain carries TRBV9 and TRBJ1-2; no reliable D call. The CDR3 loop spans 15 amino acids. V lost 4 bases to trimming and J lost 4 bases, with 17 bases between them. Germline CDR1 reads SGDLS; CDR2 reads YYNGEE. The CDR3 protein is CASSPRDSLGYGYTF. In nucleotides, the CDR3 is TGTGCCAGCAGCCCTCGGGATTCACTAGGCTATGGCTACACCTTC.

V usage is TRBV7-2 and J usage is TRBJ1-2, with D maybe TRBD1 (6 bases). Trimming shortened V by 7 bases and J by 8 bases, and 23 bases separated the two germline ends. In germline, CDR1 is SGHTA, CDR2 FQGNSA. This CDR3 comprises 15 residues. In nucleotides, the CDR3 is TGTGCCAGCACCCCCGATTGGCAGGGGTTCGAAGGCTACACCTTC. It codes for CASTPDWQGFEGYTF.

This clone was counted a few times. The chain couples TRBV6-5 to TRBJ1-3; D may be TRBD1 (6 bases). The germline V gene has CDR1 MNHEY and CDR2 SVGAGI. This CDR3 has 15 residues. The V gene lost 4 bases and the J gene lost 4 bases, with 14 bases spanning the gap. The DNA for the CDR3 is TGTGCCAGCAGTTCGAGGGGGTTCGGGGGAAACACCATATATTTT. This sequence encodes CASSSRGFGGNTIYF.

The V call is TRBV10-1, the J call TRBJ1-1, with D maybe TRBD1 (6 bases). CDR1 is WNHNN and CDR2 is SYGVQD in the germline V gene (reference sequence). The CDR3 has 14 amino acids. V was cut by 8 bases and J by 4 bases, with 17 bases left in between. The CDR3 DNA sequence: TGCGCCAGCGGCCGGACAGAGTCGGGCACTGAAGCTTTCTTT. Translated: CASGRTESGTEAFF.

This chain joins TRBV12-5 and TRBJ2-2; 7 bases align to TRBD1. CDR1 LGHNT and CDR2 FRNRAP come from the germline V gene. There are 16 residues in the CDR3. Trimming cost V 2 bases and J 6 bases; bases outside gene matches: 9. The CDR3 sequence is CASGLSDNRGAGELFF. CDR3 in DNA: TGTGCTAGTGGTTTGTCTGATAACAGGGGTGCCGGGGAGCTGTTTTTT.

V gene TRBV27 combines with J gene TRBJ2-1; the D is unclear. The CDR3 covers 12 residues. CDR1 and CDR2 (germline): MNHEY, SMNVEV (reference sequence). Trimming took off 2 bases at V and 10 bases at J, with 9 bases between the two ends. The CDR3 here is CASSLNSREQFF. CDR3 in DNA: TGTGCCAGCAGTTTAAACTCTAGGGAGCAGTTCTTC.

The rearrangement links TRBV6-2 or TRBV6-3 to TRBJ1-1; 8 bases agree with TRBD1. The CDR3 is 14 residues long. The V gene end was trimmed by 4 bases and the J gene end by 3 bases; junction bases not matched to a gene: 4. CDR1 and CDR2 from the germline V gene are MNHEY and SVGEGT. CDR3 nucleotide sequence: TGTGCCAGCAGTTTTGCAGGGGGCTACACTGAAGCTTTCTTT. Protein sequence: CASSFAGGYTEAFF.

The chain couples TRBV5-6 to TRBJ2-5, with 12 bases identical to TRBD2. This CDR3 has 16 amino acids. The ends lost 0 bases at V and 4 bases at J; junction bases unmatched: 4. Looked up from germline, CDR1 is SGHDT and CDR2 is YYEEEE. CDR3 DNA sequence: TGTGCCAGCAGCTTGGGACTAGCGGGAGCCCCAGAGACCCAGTACTTC. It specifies CASSLGLAGAPETQYF.

This CDR3 reads CASSLGRQGFEDNQPQHF. The CDR3 DNA follows: TGTGCCAGCAGCTTAGGGCGACAGGGATTTGAGGACAATCAGCCCCAGCATTTT. The chain has TRBV7-9 and TRBJ1-5; 7 bases line up with TRBD1. Germline CDR1 SEHNR, CDR2 FQNEAQ (reference sequence). The CDR3 runs to 18 residues. The V segment lost 1 base and the J segment 3 bases; nucleotides outside the gene matches: 12.

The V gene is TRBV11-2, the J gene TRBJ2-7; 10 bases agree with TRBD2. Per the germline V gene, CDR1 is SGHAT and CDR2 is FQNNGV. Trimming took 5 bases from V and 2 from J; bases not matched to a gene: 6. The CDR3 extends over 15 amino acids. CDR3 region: CASSLTSGAAYEQYF. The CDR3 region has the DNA TGTGCCAGCAGCCTCACTAGCGGGGCCGCCTACGAGCAGTACTTC.

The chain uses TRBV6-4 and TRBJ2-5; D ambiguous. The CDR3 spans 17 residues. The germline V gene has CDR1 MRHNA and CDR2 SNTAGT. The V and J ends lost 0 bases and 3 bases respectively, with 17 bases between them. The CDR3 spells CASSDSSYLGLEETQYF. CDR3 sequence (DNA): TGTGCCAGCAGTGACTCGTCGTACCTTGGTCTAGAAGAGACCCAGTACTTC.

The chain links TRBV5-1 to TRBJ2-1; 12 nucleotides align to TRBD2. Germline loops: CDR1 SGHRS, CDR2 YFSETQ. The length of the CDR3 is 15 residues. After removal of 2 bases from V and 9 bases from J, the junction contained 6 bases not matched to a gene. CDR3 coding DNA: TGCGCCAGCAGCTTTCCTAGCGGGAGGGCGGGTGAGCAGTTCTTC. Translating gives CASSFPSGRAGEQFF.

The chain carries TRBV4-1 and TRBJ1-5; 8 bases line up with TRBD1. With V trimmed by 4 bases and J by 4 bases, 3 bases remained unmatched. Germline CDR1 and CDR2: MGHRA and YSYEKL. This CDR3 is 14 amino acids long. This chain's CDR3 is CASSPWTGNQPQHF. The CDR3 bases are TGCGCCAGCAGCCCTTGGACAGGGAATCAGCCCCAGCATTTT.

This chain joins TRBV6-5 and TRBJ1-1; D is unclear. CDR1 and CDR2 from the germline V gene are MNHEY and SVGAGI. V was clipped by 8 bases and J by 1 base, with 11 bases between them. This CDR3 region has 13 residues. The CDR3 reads CASLSDSNTEAFF. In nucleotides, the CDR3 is TGTGCCAGCCTCTCGGACTCGAACACTGAAGCTTTCTTT.

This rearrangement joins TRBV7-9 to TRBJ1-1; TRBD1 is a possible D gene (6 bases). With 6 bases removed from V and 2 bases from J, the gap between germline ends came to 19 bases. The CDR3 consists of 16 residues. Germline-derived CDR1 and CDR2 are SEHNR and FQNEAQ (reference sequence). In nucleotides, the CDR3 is TGTGCCAGCAGTGAAAAGAGGGCGGGGGGCAACACTGAAGCTTTCTTT. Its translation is CASSEKRAGGNTEAFF.

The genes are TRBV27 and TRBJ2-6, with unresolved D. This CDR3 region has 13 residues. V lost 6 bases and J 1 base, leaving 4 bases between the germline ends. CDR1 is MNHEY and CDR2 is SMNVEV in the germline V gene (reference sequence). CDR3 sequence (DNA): TGTGCCAGCAGGACATCTGGGGCCAACGTCCTGACTTTC. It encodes CASRTSGANVLTF.